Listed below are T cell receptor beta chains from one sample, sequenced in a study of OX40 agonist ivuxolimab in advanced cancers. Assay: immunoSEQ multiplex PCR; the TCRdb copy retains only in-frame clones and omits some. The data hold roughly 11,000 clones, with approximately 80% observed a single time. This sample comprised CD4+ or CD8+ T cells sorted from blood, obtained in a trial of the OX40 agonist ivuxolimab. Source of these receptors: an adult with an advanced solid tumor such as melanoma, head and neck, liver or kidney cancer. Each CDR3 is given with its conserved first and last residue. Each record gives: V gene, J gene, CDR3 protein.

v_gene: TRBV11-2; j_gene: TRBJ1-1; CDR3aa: CASRPSGNTEAFF
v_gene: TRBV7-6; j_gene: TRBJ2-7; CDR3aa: CASSLGRAAGAYEQYF
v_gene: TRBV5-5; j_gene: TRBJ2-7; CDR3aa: CASSLGQGDYEQYF
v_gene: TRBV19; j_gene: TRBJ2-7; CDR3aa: CASSPGTGLYEQYF
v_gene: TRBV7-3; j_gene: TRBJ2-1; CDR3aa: CASSPTGGTYNEQFF
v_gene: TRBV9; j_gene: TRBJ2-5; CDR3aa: CASSASLGGEIETQYF
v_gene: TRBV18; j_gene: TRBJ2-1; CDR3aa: CASSATSGGAPEQFF
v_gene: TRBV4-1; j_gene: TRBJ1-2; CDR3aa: CASSQGQNYGYTF
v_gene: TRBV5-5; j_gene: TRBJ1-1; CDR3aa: CASSLSYRDTEAFF
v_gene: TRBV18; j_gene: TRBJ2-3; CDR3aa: CASSPVDRSTDTQYF
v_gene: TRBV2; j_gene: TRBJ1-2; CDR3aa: CASMGREKLNYGYTF
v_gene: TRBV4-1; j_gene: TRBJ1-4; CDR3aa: CASSRGQGRTNEKLFF
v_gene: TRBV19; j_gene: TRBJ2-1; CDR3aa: CASTPLNRNNEQFF
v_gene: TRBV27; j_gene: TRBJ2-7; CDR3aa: CASMLKNRQGSWSYEQYF
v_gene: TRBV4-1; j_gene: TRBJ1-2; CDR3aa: CASSPQGQKRDGYGYTF
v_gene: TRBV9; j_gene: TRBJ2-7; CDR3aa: CASSVDGTAYEQYF
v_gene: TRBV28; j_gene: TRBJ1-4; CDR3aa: CASSWRTDNEKLFF
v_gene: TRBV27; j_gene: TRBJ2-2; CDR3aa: CASASVGYTGELFF
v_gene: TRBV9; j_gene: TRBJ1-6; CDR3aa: CASSVRGAGSPLHF
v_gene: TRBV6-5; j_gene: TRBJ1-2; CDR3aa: CASSWGANGYTF
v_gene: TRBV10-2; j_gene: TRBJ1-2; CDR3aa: CASSEWTGGYTF
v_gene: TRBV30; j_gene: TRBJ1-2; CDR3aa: CAWSVLPGGYTF
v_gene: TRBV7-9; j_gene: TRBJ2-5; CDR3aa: CASSWRGGLGETQYF
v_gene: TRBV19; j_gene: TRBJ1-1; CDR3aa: CASSWQNTEAFF
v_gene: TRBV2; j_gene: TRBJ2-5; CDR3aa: CASSHSGTEETQYF
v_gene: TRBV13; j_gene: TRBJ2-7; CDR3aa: CASSLGLGTGEQYF
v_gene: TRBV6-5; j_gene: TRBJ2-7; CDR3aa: CASSYSYRNYEQYF
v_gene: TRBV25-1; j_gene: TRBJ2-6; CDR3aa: CASSDRVTGQSRANVLTF
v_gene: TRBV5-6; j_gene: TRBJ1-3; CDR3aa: CASSPGTGAGNTIYF
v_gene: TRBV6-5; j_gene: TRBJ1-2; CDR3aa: CASSYSWGYYGYTF
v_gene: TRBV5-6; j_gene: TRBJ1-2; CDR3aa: CASSDNRGQLNYGYTF
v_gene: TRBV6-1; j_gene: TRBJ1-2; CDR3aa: CASRHDRQGNYGYTF